The clone carrying this TCR beta chain was detected once. Different DNA sequences within this sample yield the same CDR3. Repertoires were generated with immunoSEQ multiplex PCR, while TCRdb's copy carries only in-frame clones and drops some. The table has about 400,000 clones, 86% seen once. This sample is part of a study of blood T cell repertoires in COVID-19. Across the whole study: The United States, Italy and Spain were the sources of the acute and convalescent COVID-19 samples. T cells, B-cell-depleted T cells, or PBMCs supplied cDNA or gDNA.

This CDR3 comprises 13 residues. Germline V lookup: CDR1 KGHSH, CDR2 LQKENI. Trimming removed 3 bases at V and 2 bases at J, with 7 bases between. This clonotype was obtained from a woman in her twenties or thirties with active or convalescent COVID-19. What was sequenced was peripheral blood. The V call is TRBV18, the J call TRBJ1-1; the D is unclear. CDR3 in amino acids: CASSPSGNTEAFF. As DNA, the CDR3 is TGTGCCAGCTCACCGTCAGGTAACACTGAAGCTTTCTTT.